The T cell receptor (beta chain) described here comes from a study of PD-L1 blockade in urothelial cancer. On the study more broadly: In the patient group, about 85% of the roughly 30 were males with bladder-origin urothelial cancer. Across blood samples, T cells had a median count of approximately 130,000.

TCRdb's table, derived via immunoSEQ multiplex PCR, lists solely in-frame clones and lacks some. The repertoire holds some 120,000 clones, about 89% seen once, with 1.5% to 2% in the top ten. Germline V gives CDR1 LGHNA, CDR2 YNFKEQ. The CDR3 sequence is 15 residues long. Trimming took off 1 base at V and 1 base at J, with 8 bases between the two ends. Time point specified: peripheral blood 6 weeks after treatment start. The sample in question was PBMCs, obtained around atezolizumab (anti-PD-L1) treatment. The chain is built from TRBV4-2 and TRBJ2-4; D ambiguous. The receptor was derived from a man aged 60 to 75 with urothelial cancer. CDR3 amino acids: CASSQGGRAKNIQYF. DNA of the CDR3: TGTGCCAGCAGCCAAGGAGGAAGGGCCAAAAACATTCAGTACTTC.